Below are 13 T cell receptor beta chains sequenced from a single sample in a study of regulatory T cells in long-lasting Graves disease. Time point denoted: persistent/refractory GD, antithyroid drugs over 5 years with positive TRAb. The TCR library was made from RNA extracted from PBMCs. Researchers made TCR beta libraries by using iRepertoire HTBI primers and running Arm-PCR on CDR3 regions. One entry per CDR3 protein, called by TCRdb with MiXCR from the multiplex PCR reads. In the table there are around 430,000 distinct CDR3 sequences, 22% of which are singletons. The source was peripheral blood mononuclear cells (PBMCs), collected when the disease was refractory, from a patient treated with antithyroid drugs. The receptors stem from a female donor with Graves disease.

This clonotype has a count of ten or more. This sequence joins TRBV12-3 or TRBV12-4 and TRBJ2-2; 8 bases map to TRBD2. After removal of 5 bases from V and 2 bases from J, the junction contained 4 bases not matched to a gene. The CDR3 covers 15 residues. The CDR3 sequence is CASSTGLANTGELFF. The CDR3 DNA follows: TGTGCCAGCAGTACTGGACTAGCTAACACCGGGGAGCTGTTTTTT.

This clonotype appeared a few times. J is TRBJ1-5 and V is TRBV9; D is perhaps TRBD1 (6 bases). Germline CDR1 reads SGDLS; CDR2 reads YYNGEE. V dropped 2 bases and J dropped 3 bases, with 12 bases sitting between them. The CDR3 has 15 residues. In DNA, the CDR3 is TGTGCCAGCAGCGTCGCAGGGGAGGCCAATCAGCCCCAGCATTTT. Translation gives CASSVAGEANQPQHF.

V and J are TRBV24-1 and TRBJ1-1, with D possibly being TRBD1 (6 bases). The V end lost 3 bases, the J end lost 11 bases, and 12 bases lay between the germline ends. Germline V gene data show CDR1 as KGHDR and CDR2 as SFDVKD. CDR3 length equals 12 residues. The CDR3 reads CATSDGDMEAFF. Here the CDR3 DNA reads TGTGCCACCAGTGATGGGGACATGGAGGCTTTCTTT.

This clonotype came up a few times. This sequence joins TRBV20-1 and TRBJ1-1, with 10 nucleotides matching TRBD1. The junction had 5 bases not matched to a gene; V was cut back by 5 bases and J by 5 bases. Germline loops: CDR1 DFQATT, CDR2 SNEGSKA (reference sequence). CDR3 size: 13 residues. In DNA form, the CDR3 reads TGCAGTGCTCTGGGGACAGGGGTTACTGAAGCTTTCTTT. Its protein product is CSALGTGVTEAFF.

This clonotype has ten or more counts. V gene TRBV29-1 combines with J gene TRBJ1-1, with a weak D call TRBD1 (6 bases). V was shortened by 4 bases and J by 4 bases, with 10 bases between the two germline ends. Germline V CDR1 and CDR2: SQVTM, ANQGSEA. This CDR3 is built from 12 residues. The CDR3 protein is CSVVRGATEAFF. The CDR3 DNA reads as TGCAGCGTTGTCCGGGGGGCCACTGAAGCTTTCTTT.

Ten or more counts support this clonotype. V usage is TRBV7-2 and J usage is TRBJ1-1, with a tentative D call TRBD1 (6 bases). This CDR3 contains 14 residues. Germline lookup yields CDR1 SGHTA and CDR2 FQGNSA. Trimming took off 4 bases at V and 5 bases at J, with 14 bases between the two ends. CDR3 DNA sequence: TGTGCCAGCAGCTCCACGTCGGGGGCGACTGAAGCTTTCTTT. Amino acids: CASSSTSGATEAFF.

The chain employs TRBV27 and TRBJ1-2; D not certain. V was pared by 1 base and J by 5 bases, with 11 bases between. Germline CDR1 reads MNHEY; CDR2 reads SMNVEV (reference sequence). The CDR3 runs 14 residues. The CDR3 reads CASSLFPSRYGYTF. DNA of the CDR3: TGTGCCAGCAGTTTATTCCCTTCTCGTTATGGCTACACCTTC.

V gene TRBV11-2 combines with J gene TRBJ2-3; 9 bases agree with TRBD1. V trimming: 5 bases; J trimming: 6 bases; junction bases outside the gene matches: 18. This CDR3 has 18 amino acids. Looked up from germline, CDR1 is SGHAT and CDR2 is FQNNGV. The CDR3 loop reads CASSPNLAHRGRFDTQYF. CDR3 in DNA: TGTGCCAGCAGCCCCAACCTAGCCCACAGGGGGCGCTTTGATACGCAGTATTTT.

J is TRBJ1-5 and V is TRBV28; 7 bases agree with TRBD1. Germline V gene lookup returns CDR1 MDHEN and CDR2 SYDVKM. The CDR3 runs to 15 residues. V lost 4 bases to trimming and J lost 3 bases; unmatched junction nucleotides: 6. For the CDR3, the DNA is TGTGCCAGCAGTTCCTGGGACAGATACAATCAGCCCCAGCATTTT. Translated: CASSSWDRYNQPQHF. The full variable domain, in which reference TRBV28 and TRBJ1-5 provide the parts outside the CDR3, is DVKVTQSSRYLVKRTGEKVFLECVQDMDHENMFWYRQDPGLGLRLIYFSYDVKMKEKGDIPEGYSVSREKKERFSLILESASTNQTSMYLCASSSWDRYNQPQHFGDGTRLSIL.

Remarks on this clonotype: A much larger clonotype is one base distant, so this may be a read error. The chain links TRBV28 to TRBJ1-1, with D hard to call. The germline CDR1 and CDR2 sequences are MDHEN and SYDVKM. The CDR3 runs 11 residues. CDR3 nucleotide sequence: TGTGCCAACAGTTTTTACACTGAAGCTTTCTTT. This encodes CANSFYTEAFF.

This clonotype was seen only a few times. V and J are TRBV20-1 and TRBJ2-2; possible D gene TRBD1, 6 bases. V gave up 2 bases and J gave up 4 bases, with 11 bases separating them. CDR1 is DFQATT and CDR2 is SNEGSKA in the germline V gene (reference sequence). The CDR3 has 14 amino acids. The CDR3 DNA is TGCAGTGCTAGATCAGGGGCGGGCACCGGGGAGCTGTTTTTT. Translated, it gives CSARSGAGTGELFF.

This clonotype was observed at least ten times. CDR3 sequence: CASSTYRVGNYEQYF. The CDR3 DNA reads TGTGCCAGTAGTACCTACAGGGTAGGAAACTACGAGCAGTACTTC. The rearrangement joins TRBV19 to TRBJ2-7, with a weak D call TRBD1 (6 bases). The CDR3 runs to 15 residues. With 4 bases removed from V and 3 bases from J, the gap between germline ends came to 16 bases. Germline-derived CDR1 and CDR2 are LNHDA and SQIVND (reference sequence).

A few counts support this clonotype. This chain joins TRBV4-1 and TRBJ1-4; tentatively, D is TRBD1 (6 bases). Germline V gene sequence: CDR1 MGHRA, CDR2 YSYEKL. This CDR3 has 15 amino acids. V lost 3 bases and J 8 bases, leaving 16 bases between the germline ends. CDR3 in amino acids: CASSHCGGGVEKLFF. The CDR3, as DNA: TGCGCCAGCAGCCACTGTGGAGGGGGGGTGGAAAAACTGTTTTTT.